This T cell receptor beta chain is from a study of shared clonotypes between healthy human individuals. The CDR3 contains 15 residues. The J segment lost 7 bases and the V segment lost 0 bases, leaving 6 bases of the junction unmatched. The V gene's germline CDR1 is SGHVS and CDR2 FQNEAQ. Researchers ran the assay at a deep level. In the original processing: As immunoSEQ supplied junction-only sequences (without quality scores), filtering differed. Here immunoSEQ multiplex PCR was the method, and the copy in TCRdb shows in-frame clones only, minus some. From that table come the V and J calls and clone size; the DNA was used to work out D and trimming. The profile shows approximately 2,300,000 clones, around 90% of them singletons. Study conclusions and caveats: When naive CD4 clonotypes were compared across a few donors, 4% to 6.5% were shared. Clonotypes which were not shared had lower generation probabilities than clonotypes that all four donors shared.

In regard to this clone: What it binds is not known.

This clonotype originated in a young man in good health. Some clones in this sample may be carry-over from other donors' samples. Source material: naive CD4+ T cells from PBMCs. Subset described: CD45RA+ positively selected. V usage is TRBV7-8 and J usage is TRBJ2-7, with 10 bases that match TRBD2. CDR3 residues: CASSLALAGVVEQYF. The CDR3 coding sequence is TGTGCCAGCAGCTTAGCGCTAGCGGGAGTGGTTGAGCAGTACTTC.